Given below is one TCR beta chain in context. Its antigen is still unknown. The data originate from a study of T-cell memory formation after mild COVID-19. As for the study in general: Among the donors, TCR clusters were largely specific to each donor.

General study findings and limits: CD4/CD8 balance held among clones contracting day 15 to 85, and later expanders leaned CD4+.

Via MiXCR, TCRdb re-called the 5' RACE reads, giving one row per CDR3 protein. Counted here are just over 400,000 distinct CDR3 sequences, under 25% occurring once; the ten biggest clones make up under 15%. The sample was PBMCs or a T cell subset sorted from them (not recorded which). The receptor's source is an adult woman who had mild COVID-19 (a few samples of this study predate the infection). Cell type and time point are not known.

CDR3 in amino acids: CASSHQESTYEQYF. CDR3 DNA: TGTGCCAGCAGCCATCAGGAATCCACCTACGAGCAGTACTTC. The J gene is TRBJ2-7, the V gene TRBV6-5; D gene unclear. In germline, CDR1 is MNHEY, CDR2 SVGAGI. There are 14 residues in the CDR3. V dropped 6 bases and J dropped 2 bases, with 14 bases sitting between them.